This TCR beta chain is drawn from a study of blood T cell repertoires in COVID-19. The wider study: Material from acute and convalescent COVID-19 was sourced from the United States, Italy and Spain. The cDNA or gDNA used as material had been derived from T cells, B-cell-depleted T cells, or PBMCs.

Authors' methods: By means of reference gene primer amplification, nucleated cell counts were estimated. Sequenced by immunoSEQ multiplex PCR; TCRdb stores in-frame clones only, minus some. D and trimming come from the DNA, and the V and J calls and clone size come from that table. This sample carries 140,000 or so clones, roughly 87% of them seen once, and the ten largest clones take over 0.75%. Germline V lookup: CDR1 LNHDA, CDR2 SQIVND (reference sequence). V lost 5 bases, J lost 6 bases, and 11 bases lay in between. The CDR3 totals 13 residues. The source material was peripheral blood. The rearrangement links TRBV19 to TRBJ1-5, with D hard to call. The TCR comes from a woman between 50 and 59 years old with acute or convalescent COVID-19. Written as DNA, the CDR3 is TGTGCCAGTAGTCGGGAGGGCACTCAGCCCCAGCATTTT. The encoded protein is CASSREGTQPQHF.